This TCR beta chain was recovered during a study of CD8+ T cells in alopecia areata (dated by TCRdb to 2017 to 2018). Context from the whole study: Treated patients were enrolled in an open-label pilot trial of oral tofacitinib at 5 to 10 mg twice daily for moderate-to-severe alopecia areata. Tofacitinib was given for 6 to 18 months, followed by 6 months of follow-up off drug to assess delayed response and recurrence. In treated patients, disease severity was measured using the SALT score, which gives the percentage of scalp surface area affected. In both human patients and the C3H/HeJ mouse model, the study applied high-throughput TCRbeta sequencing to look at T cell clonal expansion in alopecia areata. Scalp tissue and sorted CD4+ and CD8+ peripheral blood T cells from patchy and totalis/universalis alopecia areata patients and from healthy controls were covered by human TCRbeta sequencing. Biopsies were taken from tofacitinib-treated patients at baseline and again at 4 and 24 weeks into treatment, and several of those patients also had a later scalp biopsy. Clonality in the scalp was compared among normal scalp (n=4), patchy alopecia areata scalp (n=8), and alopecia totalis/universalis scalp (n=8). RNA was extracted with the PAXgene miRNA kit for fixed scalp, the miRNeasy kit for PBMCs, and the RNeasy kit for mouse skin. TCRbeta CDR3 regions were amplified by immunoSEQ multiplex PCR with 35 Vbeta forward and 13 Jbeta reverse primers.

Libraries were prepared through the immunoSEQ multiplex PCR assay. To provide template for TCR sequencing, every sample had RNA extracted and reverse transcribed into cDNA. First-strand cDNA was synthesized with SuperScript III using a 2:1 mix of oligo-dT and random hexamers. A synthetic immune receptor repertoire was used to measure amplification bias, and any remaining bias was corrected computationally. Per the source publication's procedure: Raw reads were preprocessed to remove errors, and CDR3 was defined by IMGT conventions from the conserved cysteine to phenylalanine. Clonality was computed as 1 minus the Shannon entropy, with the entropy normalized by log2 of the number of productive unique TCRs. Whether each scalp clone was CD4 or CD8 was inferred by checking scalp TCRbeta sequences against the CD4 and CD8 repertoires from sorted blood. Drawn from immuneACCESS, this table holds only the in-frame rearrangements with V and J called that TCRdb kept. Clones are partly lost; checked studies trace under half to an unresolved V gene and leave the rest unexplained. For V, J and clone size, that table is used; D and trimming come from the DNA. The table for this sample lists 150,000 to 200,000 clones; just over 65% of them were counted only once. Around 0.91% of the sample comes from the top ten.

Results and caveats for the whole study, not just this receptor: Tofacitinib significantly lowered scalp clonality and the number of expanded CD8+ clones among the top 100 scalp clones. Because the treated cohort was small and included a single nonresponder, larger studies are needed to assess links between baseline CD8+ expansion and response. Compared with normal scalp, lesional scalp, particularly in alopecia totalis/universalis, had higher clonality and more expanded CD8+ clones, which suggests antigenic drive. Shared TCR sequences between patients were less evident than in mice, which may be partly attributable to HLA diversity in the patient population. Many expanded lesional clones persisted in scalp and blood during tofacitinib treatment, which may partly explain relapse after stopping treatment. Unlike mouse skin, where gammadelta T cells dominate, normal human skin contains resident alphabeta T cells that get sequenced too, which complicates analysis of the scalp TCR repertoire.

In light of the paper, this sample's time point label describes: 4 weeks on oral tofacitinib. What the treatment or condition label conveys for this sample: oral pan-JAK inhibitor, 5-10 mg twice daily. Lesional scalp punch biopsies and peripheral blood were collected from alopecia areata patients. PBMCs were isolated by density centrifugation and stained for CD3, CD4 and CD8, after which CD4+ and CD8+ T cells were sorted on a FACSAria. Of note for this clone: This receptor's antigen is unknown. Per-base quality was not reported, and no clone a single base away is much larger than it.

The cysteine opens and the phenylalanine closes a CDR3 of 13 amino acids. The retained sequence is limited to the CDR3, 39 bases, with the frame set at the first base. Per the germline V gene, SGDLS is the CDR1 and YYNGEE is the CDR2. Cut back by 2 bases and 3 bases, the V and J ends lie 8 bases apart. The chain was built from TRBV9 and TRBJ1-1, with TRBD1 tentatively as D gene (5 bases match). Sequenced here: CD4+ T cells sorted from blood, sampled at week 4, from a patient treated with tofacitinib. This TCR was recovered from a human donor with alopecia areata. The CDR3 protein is CASSVDTDTEAFF. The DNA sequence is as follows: TGTGCCAGCAGCGTGGACACGGACACTGAAGCTTTCTTT.